This T cell receptor beta chain originates from a study of PD-1 blockade in classical Hodgkin lymphoma. This CDR3 comprises 13 residues. V shed 4 bases and J 6 bases; nucleotides not matched to a gene: 1. The V gene's germline CDR1 is SGHAT and CDR2 FQNNGV. Clones were sequenced by immunoSEQ multiplex PCR, and TCRdb holds only the in-frame ones, with some missing. This sample has about 37,000 clones, with about 80% found just once. As to this clone: Its antigen is unidentified.

In every patient, relapse followed autologous stem cell transplantation, while exposure to brentuximab vedotin differed. Study-level findings and limits: Newly diagnosed patients were reported to exhibit reduced baseline TCR diversity relative to healthy donors.

The sample was peripheral blood mononuclear cells (PBMCs), taken before the second cycle of nivolumab. The clonotype comes from a human donor with classical Hodgkin lymphoma. The chain has TRBV11-2 and TRBJ1-3; the match to TRBD1 covers 9 bases. The CDR3 DNA follows: TGTGCCAGCAGCTCACAGGGGGCAAACACCATATATTTT. The encoded protein is CASSSQGANTIYF.